These 20 T cell receptor beta chains originate from one sample sequenced in a study of blood T cell repertoires in COVID-19. Here immunoSEQ multiplex PCR was the method, and the copy in TCRdb shows in-frame clones only, minus some. The table lists 390,000 or so clones, about 83% of them singletons. The sequencing input was PBMCs or T cells enriched from blood (not recorded which). These receptors were taken from a woman in her forties or fifties who had recovered from COVID-19.

This clone was recorded only once. The rearrangement links TRBV4-2 to TRBJ2-1, with 8 bases identical to TRBD2. V lost 0 bases and J lost 6; bases outside the gene matches: 7. The CDR3 extends over 16 amino acids. CDR1 and CDR2 (germline): LGHNA, YNFKEQ. CDR3 DNA: TGTGCCAGCAGCCAAGATTCGGCGGGGGGTAGCAATGAGCAGTTCTTC. As protein: CASSQDSAGGSNEQFF.

The genes are TRBV29-1 and TRBJ1-5; D is unresolved. CDR1 is SQVTM, CDR2 ANQGSEA, per germline. The CDR3 has 15 residues. V lost 4 bases to trimming and J lost 4 bases, with 17 bases between them. CDR3 bases: TGCAGCGTTGGGGCCAAAAGTACGGTGAATCAGCCCCAGCATTTT. Its translation is CSVGAKSTVNQPQHF.

The chain is built from TRBV11-2 and TRBJ2-7; D is unresolved. The CDR3 is 11 residues long. Germline-derived CDR1 and CDR2 are SGHAT and FQNNGV. V lost 6 bases, J lost 3 bases, and 6 bases lay in between. The CDR3 loop reads CASRRDYEQYF. CDR3 bases: TGTGCCAGCAGAAGAGACTACGAGCAGTACTTC. Full variable domain (outside the CDR3, taken from reference TRBV11-2 and TRBJ2-7): EAGVAQSPRYKIIEKRQSVAFWCNPISGHATLYWYQQILGQGPKLLIQFQNNGVVDDSQLPKDRFSAERLKGVDSTLKIQPAKLEDSAVYLCASRRDYEQYFGPGTRLTVT.

This chain uses TRBV7-6 with TRBJ2-3; 7 nucleotides align to TRBD1. After removal of 5 bases from V and 6 bases from J, the junction contained 14 bases not matched to a gene. The germline V gene encodes CDR1 SGHVS and CDR2 FNYEAQ. This CDR3 has 16 amino acids. The CDR3 is CASSPRRTGLSDTQYF. In DNA, the CDR3 is TGTGCCAGCAGCCCCCGGAGGACAGGCCTATCCGATACGCAGTATTTT. Filled out from reference TRBV7-6 and TRBJ2-3, the complete variable domain reads GAGVSQSPRYKVTKRGQDVALRCDPISGHVSLYWYRQALGQGPEFLTYFNYEAQQDKSGLPNDRFSAERPEGSISTLTIQRTEQRDSAMYRCASSPRRTGLSDTQYFGPGTRLTVL.

V and J are TRBV10-3 and TRBJ1-5; a weak D match, TRBD1 (6 bases). Germline CDR1 is ENHRY and CDR2 is SYGVKD. V lost 8 bases, J lost 2 bases, and 16 bases lay in between. The CDR3 contains 15 residues. The CDR3 loop reads CAIRGGGDGNQPQHF. In DNA form, the CDR3 reads TGTGCCATCCGGGGAGGGGGAGATGGCAATCAGCCCCAGCATTTT.

J is TRBJ2-7 and V is TRBV2; the match to TRBD1 covers 12 bases. There are 14 residues in the CDR3. Trimming cost V 7 bases and J 6 bases; bases outside gene matches: 7. The germline V gene has CDR1 SNHLY and CDR2 FYNNEI. The CDR3 here is CASKSGTGGGEQYF. The DNA for the CDR3 is TGTGCCAGCAAGAGCGGGACAGGGGGCGGCGAGCAGTACTTC.

This chain uses TRBV11-2 with TRBJ2-1; D is uncertain. The V end was cut by 5 bases, the J end by 6 bases, with 20 bases between. The CDR3 is made up of 16 amino acids. Germline V lookup: CDR1 SGHAT, CDR2 FQNNGV. The CDR3 DNA reads as TGTGCCAGCAGCCCCCTCCCCCGCGGCGACCGCAATGAGCAGTTCTTC. It encodes CASSPLPRGDRNEQFF.

The chain couples TRBV4-3 to TRBJ1-1; 9 bases line up with TRBD1. Germline V lookup: CDR1 LGHNA, CDR2 YSLEER. This CDR3 has 15 residues. Trimming cost V 4 bases and J 1 base; bases outside gene matches: 4. CDR3 DNA: TGCGCCAGCAGCCGGGACAGGGTGACGAACACTGAAGCTTTCTTT. Encoded protein: CASSRDRVTNTEAFF.

This clone came up a few times. The J gene is TRBJ1-1, the V gene TRBV3-1 (or the pseudogene TRBV3-2), with a possible D match to TRBD1 (6 bases). The V end lost 0 bases, the J end lost 11 bases, and 13 bases lay between the germline ends. The CDR3 is 13 residues long. Germline V gene sequence: CDR1 LGHDT, CDR2 YNNKEL (reference sequence). CDR3 nucleotide sequence: TGTGCCAGCAGCCAAGATACCAGGGGCATGGCTTTCTTT. It specifies CASSQDTRGMAFF.

The chain employs TRBV9 and TRBJ2-7; D is possibly TRBD2 (6 bases). Trimming pared 6 bases from V and 0 bases from J, leaving 19 bases between. The CDR3 loop spans 16 amino acids. CDR1 and CDR2 from the germline V gene are SGDLS and YYNGEE. CDR3 sequence reads: CASTPGGSDNSYEQYF. For the CDR3, the DNA is TGTGCCAGCACCCCCGGAGGGAGCGACAACTCCTACGAGCAGTACTTC.

This clone has just a few counts. This chain uses TRBV9 with TRBJ2-3; unclear D gene. CDR1 and CDR2 from the germline V gene are SGDLS and YYNGEE. The CDR3 has 12 amino acids. Deletions cut 0 bases from V and 3 bases from J, with 2 bases between. The CDR3 bases are TGTGCCAGCAGCGTAGTAACAGATACGCAGTATTTT. Translating gives CASSVVTDTQYF.

The CDR3 region is CAWIRATQTEAFF. The CDR3 DNA follows: TGTGCCTGGATCAGGGCCACGCAGACTGAAGCTTTCTTT. The rearrangement uses TRBV30 and TRBJ1-1; possible D gene TRBD1, 5 bases. Trimming cost V 4 bases and J 5 bases, with 14 bases left between them. The CDR3 is 13 amino acids. The germline V gene has CDR1 GTSNPN and CDR2 SVGIG (reference sequence).

The rearrangement uses TRBV28 and TRBJ2-1; 9 positions agree with TRBD2. V shed 4 bases and J 5 bases; nucleotides not matched to a gene: 6. The CDR3 length is 15 residues. Germline V lookup: CDR1 MDHEN, CDR2 SYDVKM. The DNA of the CDR3 is TGTGCCAGCAGTTATCGACTAGCGGCAAACAATGAGCAGTTCTTC. Translation gives CASSYRLAANNEQFF.

V gene TRBV4-1 combines with J gene TRBJ1-1; the D is unclear. The CDR3 is made up of 16 amino acids. The germline gives CDR1 MGHRA, CDR2 YSYEKL. Trimming removed 4 bases at V and 3 bases at J, with 18 bases between. CDR3 sequence reads: CASSRTNERMYTEAFF. The CDR3 DNA follows: TGCGCCAGCAGCCGAACTAACGAGCGAATGTACACTGAAGCTTTCTTT.

This clone was observed a handful of times. The chain recombines TRBV7-3 with TRBJ1-1; TRBD1 agrees at 7 bases. V was pared by 2 bases and J by 0 bases, with 3 bases of the junction left unmatched. Per germline, CDR1 SGHTA and CDR2 FQGTGA. This CDR3 region has 15 residues. CDR3 DNA: TGTGCCAGCAGCTTAGCAGGGGGTTTGAACACTGAAGCTTTCTTT. Its translation is CASSLAGGLNTEAFF.

This chain connects TRBV4-2 to TRBJ2-3, with TRBD2 matching 9 bases. The CDR3 spans 16 residues. The junction had 4 bases not matched to a gene; V was cut back by 2 bases and J by 1 base. CDR1 and CDR2 (germline): LGHNA, YNFKEQ. CDR3 nucleotides: TGTGCCAGCAGCCAAACCAGGACTAGCGGCACAGATACGCAGTATTTT. Translating it yields CASSQTRTSGTDTQYF.

This clone came up a few times. The V call is TRBV19, the J call TRBJ1-4; 7 nucleotides agree with TRBD1. The CDR3 spans 15 residues. The J segment lost 8 bases and the V segment lost 5 bases, leaving 11 bases of the junction unmatched. The germline gives CDR1 LNHDA, CDR2 SQIVND (reference sequence). Written as DNA, the CDR3 is TGTGCCAGTAGTGGCGACAGGGTCCGGTCCGAAAAACTGTTTTTT. Protein sequence: CASSGDRVRSEKLFF. The entire variable domain, with the rest obtained from reference TRBV19 and TRBJ1-4, is as follows: DGGITQSPKYLFRKEGQNVTLSCEQNLNHDAMYWYRQDPGQGLRLIYYSQIVNDFQKGDIAEGYSVSREKKESFPLTVTSAQKNPTAFYLCASSGDRVRSEKLFFGSGTQLSVL.

This sequence joins TRBV9 and TRBJ2-1; 7 nucleotides agree with TRBD2. CDR3 length: 14 residues. The V gene's germline CDR1 is SGDLS and CDR2 YYNGEE. V gave up 7 bases and J gave up 7 bases; unmatched junction bases: 11. The CDR3 spells CASSSGLGGNEQFF. Written as DNA, the CDR3 is TGTGCCAGCTCTTCCGGACTAGGTGGTAATGAGCAGTTCTTC.

The chain couples TRBV12-5 to TRBJ2-7; a possible D gene is TRBD1 (6 bases). Germline values: CDR1 LGHNT, CDR2 FRNRAP. The CDR3 runs to 13 residues. V dropped 3 bases and J dropped 6 bases, with 12 bases sitting between them. CDR3 amino acids: CASGLETGLEQYF. The CDR3 nucleotides are TGTGCTAGTGGTTTAGAAACAGGGCTCGAGCAGTACTTC.

The chain couples TRBV7-9 to TRBJ2-7, with D tentatively TRBD1 (6 bases). The germline gives CDR1 SEHNR, CDR2 FQNEAQ (reference sequence). The CDR3 extends over 19 amino acids. V lost 5 bases, J lost 6 bases, and 32 bases lay in between. This chain's CDR3 is CASSTPPPRTANVGVEQYF. CDR3 nucleotide sequence: TGTGCCAGCAGCACGCCCCCTCCCCGGACAGCAAACGTTGGGGTCGAGCAGTACTTC.